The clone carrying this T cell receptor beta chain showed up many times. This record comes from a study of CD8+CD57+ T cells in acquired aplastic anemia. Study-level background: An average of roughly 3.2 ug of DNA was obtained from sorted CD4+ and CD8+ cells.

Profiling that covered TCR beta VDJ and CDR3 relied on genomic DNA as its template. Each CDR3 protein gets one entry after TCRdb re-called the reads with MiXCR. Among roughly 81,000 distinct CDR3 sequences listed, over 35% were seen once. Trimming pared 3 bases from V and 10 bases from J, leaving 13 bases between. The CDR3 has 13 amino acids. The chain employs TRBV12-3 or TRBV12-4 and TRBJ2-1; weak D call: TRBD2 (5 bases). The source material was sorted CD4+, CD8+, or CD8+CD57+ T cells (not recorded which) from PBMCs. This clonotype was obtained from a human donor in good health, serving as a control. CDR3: CASSFVAGLEQFF. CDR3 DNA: TGTGCCAGCAGTTTTGTGGCGGGTCTCGAGCAGTTCTTC.